This T cell receptor beta chain stems from a study of CD4 T cell repertoires in COVID-19. Study-wide points: Suggested intraclonal diversification: top SARS-CoV-2-reactive clonotypes appeared in two or three memory subsets. SARS-CoV and/or HKU1 spike cultures shared between roughly 6 and 27% of SARS-CoV-2 clonotypes.

Sequencing used immunoSEQ multiplex PCR; TCRdb keeps in-frame clones, though not all of them. Among about 75,000 clones, about four fifths were seen once, and the ten largest hold around 0.6%. V was pared by 4 bases and J by 3 bases, with 10 bases between. Per germline, CDR1 MDHEN and CDR2 SYDVKM. CDR3 length equals 14 residues. These memory T cells were uncultured and sequenced directly after ex vivo isolation. In the case of this clone: Its antigen is undetermined.

The clonotype originates from a human donor who had COVID-19. The sample consisted of CD4+ T cells from peripheral blood, taken after recovery from COVID-19. The chain has TRBV28 and TRBJ1-5; unclear D gene. In nucleotides, the CDR3 is TGTGCCAGCAGTTCCAGGATCAACAATCAGCCCCAGCATTTT. Translation gives CASSSRINNQPQHF.